A selection of T cell receptor beta chains follows, all from one sample in a study of blood T cell repertoires in COVID-19. Only in-frame clones appear in the TCRdb table, and some are missing; sequencing was by immunoSEQ multiplex PCR. The sample carries 200,000 or so clones, 80% to 95% recorded once. Sequencing was done on a sample of peripheral blood. All receptors come from a man aged 55 to 70 with COVID-19, enrolled during active disease. Both conserved end residues are trimmed from each CDR3. The D gene is left open where the match is weak. Size is stated for part of the rows, as once, few or many counts, or as a class when the clone is expanded.

V gene	D gene	clone size	CDR3 length	CDR3 protein
TRBV29-1	.	few	12	SVARTADTGELF
TRBV29-1	TRBD1	.	10	SVVGQGTEAF
TRBV27	.	.	15	ASSLIIGSSGANVLT
TRBV5-4	.	.	14	ASSSMQGTRNSPLH
TRBV13	.	.	12	ASSLSGPSYEQY
TRBV5-1	.	.	14	ASSLAGTSGANVLT
TRBV30	TRBD2	.	15	AWSVYSGGAGTGELF
TRBV30	TRBD1	.	13	AWSVGGGQVYGYT
TRBV28	TRBD1	once	12	ASIGQGDNYGYT
TRBV30	.	few	12	AWGNWRGSYEQY
TRBV7-2	TRBD1	.	12	ASSLRTGRETQY
TRBV2	TRBD2	.	12	ASSPRGLVTEQY
TRBV7-9	.	.	11	ASRQDPGNTQY
TRBV2	TRBD1	.	13	ASREGQVDNQPQH
TRBV5-1	TRBD1	few	14	ASSLNPGQGTAKLF
TRBV2	.	.	10	ASSRQNTEAF
TRBV12-2	.	.	12	ASRPDRGAQPQH
TRBV21-1	.	few	14	ASVVRPGANTGELF
TRBV19	.	.	10	ASSIAENIQY
TRBV5-4	TRBD1	.	14	ASSQEDRSGVNEQF
TRBV21-1	.	.	12	ASSNPNSPETQY
TRBV2	.	.	12	ASNLLGGNTEAF
TRBV5-6	.	.	13	ASSSAGEAYNEQF
TRBV6-4	TRBD2	.	13	ASSDLAGGLYEQF
TRBV15	.	once	12	ATSRGISDQPQH
TRBV5-5	.	.	14	ASSLVGGSYNSPLH